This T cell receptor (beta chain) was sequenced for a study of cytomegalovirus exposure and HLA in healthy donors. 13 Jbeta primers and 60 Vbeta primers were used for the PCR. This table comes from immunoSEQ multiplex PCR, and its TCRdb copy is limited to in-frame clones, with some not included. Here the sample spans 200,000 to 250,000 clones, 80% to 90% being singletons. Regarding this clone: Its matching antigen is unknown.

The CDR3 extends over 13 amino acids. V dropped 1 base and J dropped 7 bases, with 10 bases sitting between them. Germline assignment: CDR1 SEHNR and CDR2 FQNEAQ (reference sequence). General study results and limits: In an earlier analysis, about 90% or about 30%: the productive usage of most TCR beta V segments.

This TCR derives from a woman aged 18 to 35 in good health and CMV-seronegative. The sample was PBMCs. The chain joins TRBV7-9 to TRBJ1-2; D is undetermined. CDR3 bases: TGTGCCAGCAGCTTAGGGCAGGAGGGTGGCTACACCTTC. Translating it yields CASSLGQEGGYTF.